The present T cell receptor beta chain was sequenced within a study of OX40 agonist ivuxolimab in advanced cancers. With 1 base removed from V and 7 bases from J, the gap between germline ends came to 17 bases. Germline CDR1 SGHTA, CDR2 FQGNSA. The CDR3 is 16 residues long. Repertoires were generated with immunoSEQ multiplex PCR, while TCRdb's copy carries only in-frame clones and drops some. The top ten clones hold approximately 2.3% of a sample with roughly 57,000 clones, roughly 79% of them seen once. Material: CD4+ or CD8+ T cells sorted from blood, obtained in a trial of the OX40 agonist ivuxolimab. The V and J genes are TRBV7-2 and TRBJ1-5; unclear D gene. The clonotype originates from an adult with an advanced solid tumor such as melanoma, head and neck, liver or kidney cancer. CDR3 in DNA: TGTGCCAGCAGCTTAGATTCAAATTTGGAGGTACAGCCCCAGCATTTT. Amino acids: CASSLDSNLEVQPQHF.